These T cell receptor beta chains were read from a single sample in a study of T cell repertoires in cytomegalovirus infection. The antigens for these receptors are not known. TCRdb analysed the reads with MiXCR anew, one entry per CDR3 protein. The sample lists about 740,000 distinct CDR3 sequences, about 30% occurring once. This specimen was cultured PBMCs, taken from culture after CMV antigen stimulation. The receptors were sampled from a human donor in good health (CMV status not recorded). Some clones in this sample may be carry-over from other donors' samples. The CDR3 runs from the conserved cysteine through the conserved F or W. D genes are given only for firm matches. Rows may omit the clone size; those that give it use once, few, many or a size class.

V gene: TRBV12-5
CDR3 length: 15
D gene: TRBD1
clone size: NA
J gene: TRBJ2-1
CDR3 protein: CASGTWDRGNNEQFF
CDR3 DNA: TGTGCTAGTGGAACCTGGGACAGGGGGAACAATGAGCAGTTCTTC

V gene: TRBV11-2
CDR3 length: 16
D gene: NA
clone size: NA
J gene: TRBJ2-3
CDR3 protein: CASSRRDRGSTDTQYF
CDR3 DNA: TGTGCCAGCAGCCGCCGGGACCGCGGGTCCACAGATACGCAGTATTTT

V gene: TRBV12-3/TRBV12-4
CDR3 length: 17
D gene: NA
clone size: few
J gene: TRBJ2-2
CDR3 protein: CASSFPAPGQGTGELFF
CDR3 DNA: TGTGCCAGCAGTTTTCCAGCTCCAGGGCAGGGCACCGGGGAGCTGTTTTTT

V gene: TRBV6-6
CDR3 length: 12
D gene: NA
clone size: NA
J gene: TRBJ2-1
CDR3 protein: CASSYSKVPEFF
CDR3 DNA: TGTGCCAGCAGTTACTCCAAGGTTCCTGAGTTCTTC

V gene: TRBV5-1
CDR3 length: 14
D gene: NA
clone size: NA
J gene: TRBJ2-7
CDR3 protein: CASSYGLAAYEQYF
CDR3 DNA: TGCGCCAGCAGCTACGGACTGGCCGCCTACGAGCAGTACTTC

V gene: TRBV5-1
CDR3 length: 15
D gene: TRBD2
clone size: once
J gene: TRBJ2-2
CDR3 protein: CASSSMTSGDGELFF
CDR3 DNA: TGCGCCAGCAGCTCGATGACTAGCGGAGACGGGGAGCTGTTTTTT

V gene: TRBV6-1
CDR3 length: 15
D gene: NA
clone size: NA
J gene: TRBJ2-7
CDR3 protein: CASRHISTGDYEQYF
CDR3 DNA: TGTGCCAGCAGACACATTTCGACAGGAGACTACGAGCAGTACTTC

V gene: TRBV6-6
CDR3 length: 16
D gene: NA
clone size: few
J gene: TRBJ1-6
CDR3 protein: CATSRGTQRFGSPLHF
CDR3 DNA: TGTGCCACCAGCCGAGGAACCCAACGCTTTGGGTCACCCCTCCACTTT

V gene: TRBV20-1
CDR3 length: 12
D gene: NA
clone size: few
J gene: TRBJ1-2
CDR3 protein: CSASEGHYGYTF
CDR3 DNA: TGCAGTGCCAGCGAGGGGCACTATGGCTACACCTTC

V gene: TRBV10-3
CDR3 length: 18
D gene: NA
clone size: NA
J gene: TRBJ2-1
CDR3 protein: CAISESSGTGGRYNEQFF
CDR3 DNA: TGTGCCATCAGTGAGTCGAGCGGGACTGGGGGGCGATACAATGAGCAGTTCTTC

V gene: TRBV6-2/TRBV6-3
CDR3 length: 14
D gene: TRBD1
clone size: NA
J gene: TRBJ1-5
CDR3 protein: CASSRGQKFEPQHF
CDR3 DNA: TGTGCCAGCAGCCGGGGACAGAAGTTTGAGCCCCAGCATTTT

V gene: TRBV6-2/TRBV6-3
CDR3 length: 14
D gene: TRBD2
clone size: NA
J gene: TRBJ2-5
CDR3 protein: CASSWTSEGETQYF
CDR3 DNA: TGTGCCAGCAGTTGGACTAGCGAGGGAGAGACCCAGTACTTC

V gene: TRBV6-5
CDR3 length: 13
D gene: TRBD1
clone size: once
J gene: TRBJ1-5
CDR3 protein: CASRGQKNQPQHF
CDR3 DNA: TGTGCCAGCAGGGGACAGAAAAATCAGCCCCAGCATTTT

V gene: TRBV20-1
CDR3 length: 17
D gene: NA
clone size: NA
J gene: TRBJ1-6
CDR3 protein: CSARAGRRSSYNSPLHF
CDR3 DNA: TGCAGTGCTAGAGCAGGCAGGCGGAGCTCCTATAATTCACCCCTCCACTTT

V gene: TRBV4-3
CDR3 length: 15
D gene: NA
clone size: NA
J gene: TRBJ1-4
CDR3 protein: CASSQARTSNEKLFF
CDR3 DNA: TGCGCCAGCAGCCAGGCCCGAACGTCTAATGAAAAACTGTTTTTT

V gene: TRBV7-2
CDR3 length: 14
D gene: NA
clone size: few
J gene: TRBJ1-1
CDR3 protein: CASSLALSNTEAFF
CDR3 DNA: TGTGCCAGCAGCTTAGCATTATCCAACACTGAAGCTTTCTTT

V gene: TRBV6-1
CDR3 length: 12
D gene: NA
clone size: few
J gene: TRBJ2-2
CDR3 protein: CASSEVSGELFF
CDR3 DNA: TGTGCCAGCAGTGAAGTCTCCGGGGAGCTGTTTTTT

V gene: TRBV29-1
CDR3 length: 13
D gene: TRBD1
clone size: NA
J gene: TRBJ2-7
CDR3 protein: CSVLRQGSNEQYF
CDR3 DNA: TGCAGCGTCCTCCGACAGGGATCTAACGAGCAGTACTTC

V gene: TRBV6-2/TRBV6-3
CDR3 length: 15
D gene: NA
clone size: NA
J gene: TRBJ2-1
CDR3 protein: CASSRASSSYNEQFF
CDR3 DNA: TGTGCCAGCAGCCGGGCCTCCAGCTCCTACAATGAGCAGTTCTTC

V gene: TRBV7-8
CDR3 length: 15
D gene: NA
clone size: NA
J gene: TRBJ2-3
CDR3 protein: CASSSQRATTDTQYF
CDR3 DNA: TGTGCCAGCAGCTCCCAGAGGGCCACCACAGATACGCAGTATTTT

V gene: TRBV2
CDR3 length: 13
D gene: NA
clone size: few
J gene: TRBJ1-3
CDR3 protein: CASTGESGNTIYF
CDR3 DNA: TGTGCCAGCACGGGGGAATCTGGAAACACCATATATTTT

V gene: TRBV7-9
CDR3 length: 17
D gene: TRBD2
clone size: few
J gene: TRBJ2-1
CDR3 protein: CASSLATSGLSYNEQFF
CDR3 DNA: TGTGCCAGCAGCTTAGCGACTAGCGGGCTCTCCTACAATGAGCAGTTCTTC

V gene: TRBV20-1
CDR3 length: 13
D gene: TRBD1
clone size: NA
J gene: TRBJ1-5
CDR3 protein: CSARTGNNQPQHF
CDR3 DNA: TGCAGTGCGAGGACAGGGAACAATCAGCCCCAGCATTTT

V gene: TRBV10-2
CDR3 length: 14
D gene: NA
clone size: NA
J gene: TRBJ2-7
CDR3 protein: CASRRDLELYEQYF
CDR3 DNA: TGCGCCAGCAGAAGGGACTTGGAACTCTACGAGCAGTACTTC

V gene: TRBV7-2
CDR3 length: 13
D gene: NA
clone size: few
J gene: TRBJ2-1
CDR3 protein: CASSLAVESEQFF
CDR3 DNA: TGTGCCAGCAGCTTAGCAGTAGAATCGGAGCAGTTCTTC

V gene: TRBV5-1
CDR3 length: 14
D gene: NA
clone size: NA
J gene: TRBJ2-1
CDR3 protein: CASSLDRKNNEQFF
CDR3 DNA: TGCGCCAGCAGCTTGGACAGGAAAAACAATGAGCAGTTCTTC

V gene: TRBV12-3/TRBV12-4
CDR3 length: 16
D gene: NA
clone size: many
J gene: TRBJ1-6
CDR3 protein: CASRLDRLLRNSPLHF
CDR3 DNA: TGTGCCAGCAGACTGGACAGACTTTTAAGAAATTCACCCCTCCACTTT

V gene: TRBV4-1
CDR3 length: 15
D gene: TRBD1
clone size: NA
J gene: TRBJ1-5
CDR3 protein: CASSSRQGVSQPQHF
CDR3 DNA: TGCGCCAGCAGCTCCAGACAGGGGGTGTCTCAGCCCCAGCATTTT

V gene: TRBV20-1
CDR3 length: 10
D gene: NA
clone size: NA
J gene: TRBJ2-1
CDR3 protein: CSASLDEQFF
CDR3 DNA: TGCAGTGCTAGTCTTGATGAGCAGTTCTTC

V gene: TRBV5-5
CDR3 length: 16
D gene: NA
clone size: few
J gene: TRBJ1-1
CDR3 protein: CASSRAWSPGRSNAFF
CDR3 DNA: TGTGCCAGCAGCCGAGCTTGGTCGCCGGGCAGGTCGAACGCTTTCTTT

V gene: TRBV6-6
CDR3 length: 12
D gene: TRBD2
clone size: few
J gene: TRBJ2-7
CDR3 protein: CASSDYRGGQYF
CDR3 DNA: TGTGCCAGCAGTGACTACCGGGGGGGGCAGTACTTC

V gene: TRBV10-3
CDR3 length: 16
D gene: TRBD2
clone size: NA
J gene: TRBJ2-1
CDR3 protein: CAISEPPGRAWDEQFF
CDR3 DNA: TGTGCCATCAGTGAACCCCCCGGGAGGGCCTGGGATGAGCAGTTCTTC

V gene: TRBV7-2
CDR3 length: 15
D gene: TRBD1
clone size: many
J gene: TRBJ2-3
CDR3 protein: CASSSGTGGTDTQYF
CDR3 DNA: TGTGCCAGCAGCTCCGGGACAGGGGGCACAGATACGCAGTATTTT

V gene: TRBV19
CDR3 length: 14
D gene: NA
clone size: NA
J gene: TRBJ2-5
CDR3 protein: CASSREEARETQYF
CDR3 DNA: TGTGCCAGTAGTAGGGAGGAGGCAAGGGAGACCCAGTACTTC

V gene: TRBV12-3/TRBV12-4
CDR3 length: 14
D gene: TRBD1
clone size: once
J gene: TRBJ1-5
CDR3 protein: CASSPQGVIQPQHF
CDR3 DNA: TGTGCCAGCAGCCCACAGGGGGTAATTCAGCCCCAGCATTTT

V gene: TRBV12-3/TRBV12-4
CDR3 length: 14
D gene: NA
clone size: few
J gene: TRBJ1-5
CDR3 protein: CASSPRGVWQPQHF
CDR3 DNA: TGTGCCAGCAGTCCAAGGGGGGTTTGGCAGCCCCAGCATTTT

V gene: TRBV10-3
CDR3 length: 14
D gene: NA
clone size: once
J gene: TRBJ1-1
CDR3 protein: CAITRTALNTEAFF
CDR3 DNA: TGTGCCATCACCCGGACAGCATTAAACACTGAAGCTTTCTTT

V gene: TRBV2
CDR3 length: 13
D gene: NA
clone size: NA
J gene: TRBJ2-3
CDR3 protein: CASSEWGPDTQYF
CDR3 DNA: TGTGCCAGCAGTGAGTGGGGGCCAGATACGCAGTATTTT

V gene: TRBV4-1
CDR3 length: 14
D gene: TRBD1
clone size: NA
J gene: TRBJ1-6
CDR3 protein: CASSHTGTGSPLHF
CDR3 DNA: TGCGCCAGCAGCCATACCGGGACAGGATCACCCCTCCACTTT

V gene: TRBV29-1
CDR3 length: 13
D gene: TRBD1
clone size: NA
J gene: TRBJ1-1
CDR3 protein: CSVEATGITEAFF
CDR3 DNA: TGCAGCGTTGAAGCGACAGGGATCACTGAAGCTTTCTTT

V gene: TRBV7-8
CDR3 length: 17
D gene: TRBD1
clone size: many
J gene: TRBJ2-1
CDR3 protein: CASSLPGGQESYNEQFF
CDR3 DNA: TGTGCCAGCAGCCTACCTGGCGGACAGGAATCCTACAATGAGCAGTTCTTC

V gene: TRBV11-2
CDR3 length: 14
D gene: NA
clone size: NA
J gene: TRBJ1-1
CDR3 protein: CASSLGRVWTEAFF
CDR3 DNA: TGTGCCAGCAGCTTAGGCAGGGTGTGGACTGAAGCTTTCTTT

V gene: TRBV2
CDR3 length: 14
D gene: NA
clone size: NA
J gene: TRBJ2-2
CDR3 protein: CASWGTANTGELFF
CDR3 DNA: TGTGCCAGCTGGGGGACGGCGAACACCGGGGAGCTGTTTTTT

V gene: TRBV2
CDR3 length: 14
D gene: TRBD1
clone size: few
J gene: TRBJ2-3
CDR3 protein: CASQGGVSTDTQYF
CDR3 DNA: TGTGCCAGCCAAGGGGGCGTGAGCACAGATACGCAGTATTTT

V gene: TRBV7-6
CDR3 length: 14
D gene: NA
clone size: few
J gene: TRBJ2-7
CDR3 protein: CASSSSGGSHEQYF
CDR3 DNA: TGTGCCAGCAGCTCTAGTGGGGGCAGCCACGAGCAGTACTTC

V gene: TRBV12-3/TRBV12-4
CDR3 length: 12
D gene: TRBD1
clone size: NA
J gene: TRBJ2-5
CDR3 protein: CASSLATGPGYF
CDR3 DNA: TGTGCCAGCAGTTTAGCGACAGGGCCGGGGTACTTC